The entry below gives a single T cell receptor beta chain sequence along with its context. Antigen: not known. The data are from a study of post-analysis software for immune sequencing data. Study-level information: Several disease courses (relapsing-remitting, secondary progressive and progressive-relapsing) of multiple sclerosis were included.

Notes on the study in general: In patients, TRBV5-6, TRBV5-1 and TRBV20-1 belonged to four or five TRBV segments found more frequently than in controls. In multiple sclerosis, normalized Chao1 diversity was significantly below that of controls.

cDNA libraries of TCR beta carried unique molecular identifiers. MiXCR, run by TCRdb on the PCR reads, gives a single entry per CDR3 protein. The sample has roughly 800,000 distinct CDR3 sequences, roughly 58% seen once. Germline-derived CDR1 and CDR2 are MNHEY and SVGAGI. CDR3 length equals 13 residues. V lost 6 bases to trimming and J lost 5 bases, with 13 bases between them. The source is a girl aged 5 to 17 with multiple sclerosis. The chain combines TRBV6-5 with TRBJ1-1; D is undetermined. The sequencing sample was made of blood. The CDR3 coding sequence is TGTGCCAGCAGCTCTCAGGTGTCTACTGAAGCTTTCTTT. Protein: CASSSQVSTEAFF.